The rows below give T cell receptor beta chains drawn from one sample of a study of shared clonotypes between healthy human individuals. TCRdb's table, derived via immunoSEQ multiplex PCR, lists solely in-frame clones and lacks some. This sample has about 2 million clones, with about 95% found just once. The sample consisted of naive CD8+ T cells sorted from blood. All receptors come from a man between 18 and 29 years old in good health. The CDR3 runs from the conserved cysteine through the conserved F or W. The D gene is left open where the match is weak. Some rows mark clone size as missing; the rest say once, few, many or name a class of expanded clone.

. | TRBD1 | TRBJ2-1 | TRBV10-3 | TGTGCCATCAGTGAGACCGGGACAGGGGGCTTCAATGAGCAGTTCTTC | CAISETGTGGFNEQFF
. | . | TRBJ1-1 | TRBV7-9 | TGTGCCAGCAGCTTAGTTGGGGCAGGGAACACTGAAGCTTTCTTT | CASSLVGAGNTEAFF
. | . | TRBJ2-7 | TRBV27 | TGTGCCAGCAGCCCGACAGTAAACCCATACGAGCAGTACTTC | CASSPTVNPYEQYF
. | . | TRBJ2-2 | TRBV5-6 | TGTGCCAGCAGCTTGGGACCAAACACCGGGGAGCTGTTTTTT | CASSLGPNTGELFF
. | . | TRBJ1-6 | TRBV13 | TGTGCCAGCAGCTTAGGGACAGGTCATTATTCACCCCTCCACTTT | CASSLGTGHYSPLHF
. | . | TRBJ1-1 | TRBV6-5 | TGTGCCAGCAGTTACTCGGGGTCGGGCAGCCACACTGAAGCTTTCTTT | CASSYSGSGSHTEAFF
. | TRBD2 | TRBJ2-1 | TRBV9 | TGTGCCAGCAGCGAGACTAGCGACAAAGTAGATGAGCAGTTCTTC | CASSETSDKVDEQFF
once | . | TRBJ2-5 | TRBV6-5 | TGTGCCAGCAGTTACACTCCGGGACCCCGGGCGGAGACCCAGTACTTC | CASSYTPGPRAETQYF
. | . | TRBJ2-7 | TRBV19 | TGTGCCAGTTCCTTACGGGACCGAAATTACGAGCAGTACTTC | CASSLRDRNYEQYF
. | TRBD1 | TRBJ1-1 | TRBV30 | TGTGCCTGGAGTGTACAGGGGGCGGGCACTGAAGCTTTCTTT | CAWSVQGAGTEAFF
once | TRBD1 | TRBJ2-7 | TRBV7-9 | TGTGCCAGCAGCGGGGCGTCGGGACAGAACTCCTACGAGCAGTACTTC | CASSGASGQNSYEQYF
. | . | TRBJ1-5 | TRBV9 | TGTGCCAGCAGCGGGGCGGGGAATCAGCCCCAGCATTTT | CASSGAGNQPQHF
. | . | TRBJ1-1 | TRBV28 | TGTGCCAGCAGTCCAACTTTTCTCCAGGGACTTGGGGACACTGAAGCTTTCTTT | CASSPTFLQGLGDTEAFF
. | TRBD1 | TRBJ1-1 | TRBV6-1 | TGTGCCAGCAGTGCCCTAGAGATTCCGGGACAGGAAGCTTTCTTT | CASSALEIPGQEAFF
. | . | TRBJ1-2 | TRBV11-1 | TGTGCCAGCAGCTTTACGGCGGACTATGGCTACACCTTC | CASSFTADYGYTF
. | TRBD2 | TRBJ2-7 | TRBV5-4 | TGTGCCAGCAGCTTGGAACTAGCGGGAGCCTACGAGCAGTACTTC | CASSLELAGAYEQYF
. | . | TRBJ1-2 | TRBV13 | TGTGCCAGCAGCTCAGCGGGTACACACGGCTACACCTTC | CASSSAGTHGYTF
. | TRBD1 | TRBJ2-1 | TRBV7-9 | TGTGCCAGCAGCTTATTCCAGGACAGGGGCCAACGGGATGAGCAGTTCTTC | CASSLFQDRGQRDEQFF
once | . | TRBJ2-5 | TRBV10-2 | TGCGCCAGCGGAAGACGGAGGGAAGAGACCCAGTACTTC | CASGRRREETQYF
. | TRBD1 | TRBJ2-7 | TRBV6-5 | TGTGCCAGCAGTTACGGGGACAGTACCTACGAGCAGTGCTTC | CASSYGDSTYEQCF
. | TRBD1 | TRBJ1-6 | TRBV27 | TGTGCCAGCAGGGTAACAGGGGGTGATTCACCCCTCCACTTT | CASRVTGGDSPLHF
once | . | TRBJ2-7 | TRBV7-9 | TGTGCCAGCAGCCCAGGAGGGGGGTTCCGGTACGAGCAGTACTTC | CASSPGGGFRYEQYF
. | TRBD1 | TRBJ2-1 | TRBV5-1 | TGCGCCAGCAGCGCCGGGACAGACTCCTACAATGAGCAGTTCTTC | CASSAGTDSYNEQFF
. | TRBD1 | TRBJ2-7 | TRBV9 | TGTGCCAGCAGCGAGGGGGCGTCCGGGTACGAGCAGTACTTC | CASSEGASGYEQYF
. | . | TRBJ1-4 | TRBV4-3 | TGCGCCAGCAGCCAAGAAGGTCCCACTGGCCGGGAAGGGGATGAAAAACTGTTTTTT | CASSQEGPTGREGDEKLFF
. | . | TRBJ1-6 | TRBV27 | TGTGCCAGCAGTTCCTCGTCGGGGGTGTCACCCCTCCACTTT | CASSSSSGVSPLHF
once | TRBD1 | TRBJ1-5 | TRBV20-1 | TGCAGGGACAGGAGCAATCAGCCCCAGCATTTT | CRDRSNQPQHF
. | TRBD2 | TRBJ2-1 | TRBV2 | TGTGCCAGCAGTGTCGGGACTAGCGGCCTTTACAATGAGCAGTTCTTC | CASSVGTSGLYNEQFF
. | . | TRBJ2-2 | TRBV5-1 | TGCGCCAGCAGCTCGACAGAGAACACCGGGGAGCTGTTTTTT | CASSSTENTGELFF
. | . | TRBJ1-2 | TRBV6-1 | TGTGCCAGCAGTGAAGAGGCAAGTCCCCGCTCTATCTATGGCTACACCTTC | CASSEEASPRSIYGYTF
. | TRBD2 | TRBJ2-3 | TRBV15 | TGTGCCACCAGTGCTTCCGGGACTAGCGGCACAGATACGCAGTATTTT | CATSASGTSGTDTQYF
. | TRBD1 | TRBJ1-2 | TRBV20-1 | TGCAGTACAGAAGGGGGCTTCGGCTACACCTTC | CSTEGGFGYTF
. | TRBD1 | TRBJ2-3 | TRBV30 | TGTGCCTGGGACGACGGGACAGGGGGCGCAGATACGCAGTATTTT | CAWDDGTGGADTQYF
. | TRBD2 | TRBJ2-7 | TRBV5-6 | TGTGCCAGCAGCGGCGGACTAGCTTGGAGTTACGAGCAGTACTTC | CASSGGLAWSYEQYF
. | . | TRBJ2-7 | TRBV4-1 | TGCGCCAGCAGCCAAGTCGGTGGCGGGTACTACGAGCAGTACTTC | CASSQVGGGYYEQYF
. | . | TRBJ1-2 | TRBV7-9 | TGTGCCAGCAGCTTCGAGGAAAACTATGGCTACACCTTC | CASSFEENYGYTF
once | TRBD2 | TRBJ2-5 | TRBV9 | TGTGCCAGCAGCGCCGACGGGGGGATAGAGACCCAGTACTTC | CASSADGGIETQYF
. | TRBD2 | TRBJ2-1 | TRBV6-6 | TGTGCCAGCAATTCCGGGACTAGCGGCTTAGAGCAGTTCTTC | CASNSGTSGLEQFF
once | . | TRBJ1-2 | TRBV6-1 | TGTGCCAGCAGTGAAGATAGGGGGGTCTATGGCTACACCTTC | CASSEDRGVYGYTF
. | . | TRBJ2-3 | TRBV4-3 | TGCGCCAGCAGCCTTAACGCCGGGACTCCCTTCACAGATACGCAGTATTTT | CASSLNAGTPFTDTQYF
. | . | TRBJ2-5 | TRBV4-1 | TGCGCCAGCAGCCAAGTCGGCAGCTTACAAGAGACCCAGTACTTC | CASSQVGSLQETQYF
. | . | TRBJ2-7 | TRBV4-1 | TGCGCCAGCAGCCAAGATGTTCTAGCCTCCTACGAGCAGTACTTC | CASSQDVLASYEQYF
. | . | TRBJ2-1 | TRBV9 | TGTGCCAGCATCCTAGCCCAGCAGTTCTTC | CASILAQQFF
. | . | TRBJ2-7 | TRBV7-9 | TGTGCCAGCAGCGCACTACCTGGGACGGAGTCCTACGAGCAGTACTTC | CASSALPGTESYEQYF
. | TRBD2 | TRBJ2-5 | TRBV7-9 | TGTGCCAGCAGCTTAGGTGGTAGCGGGAGTGGTGGAGAGACCCAGTACTTC | CASSLGGSGSGGETQYF
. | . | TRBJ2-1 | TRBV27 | TGTGCCAGCAGTTTGCAGGGCGCCTACAATGAGCAGTTCTTC | CASSLQGAYNEQFF
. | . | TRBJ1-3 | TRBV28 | TGTGCCAGCGCGGCTGGAAACACCATATATTTT | CASAAGNTIYF
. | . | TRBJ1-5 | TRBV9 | TGTGCCAGCAGCGTTGGACAGCCCCAGCATTTT | CASSVGQPQHF
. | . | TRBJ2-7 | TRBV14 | TGTGCCAGCAGCCAAGGGGTGGCAGGGGGACTCTACGAGCAGTACTTC | CASSQGVAGGLYEQYF
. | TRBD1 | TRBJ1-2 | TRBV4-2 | TGTGCCAGCAGCCAAGAGACAGGGAGCTTGGATGGCTACACCTTC | CASSQETGSLDGYTF
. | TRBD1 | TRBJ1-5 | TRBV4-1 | TGCGCCAGCAGCGATTTGGCAGGGGGCAGCAATCAGCCCCAGCATTTT | CASSDLAGGSNQPQHF
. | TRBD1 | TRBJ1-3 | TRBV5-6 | TGTGCCAGCAGCTGGGACAGGGGATGGAACACCATATATTTT | CASSWDRGWNTIYF
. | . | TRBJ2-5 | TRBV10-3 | TGTGCCATCAGTGAGCCCCCCCGGCCAGAGACCCAGTACTTC | CAISEPPRPETQYF
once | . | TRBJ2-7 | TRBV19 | TGTGCCAGTAGTCCCTCCGTCGGGGAGAAGTTCTACGAGCAGTACTTC | CASSPSVGEKFYEQYF
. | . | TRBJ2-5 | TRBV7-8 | TGTGCCAGCAGCTTAGACTCGAATAGTGAGACCCAGTACTTC | CASSLDSNSETQYF
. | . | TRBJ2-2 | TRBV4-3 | TGCGCCAGCAGCCACGGGGGAACCGGGGAGCTGTTTTTT | CASSHGGTGELFF